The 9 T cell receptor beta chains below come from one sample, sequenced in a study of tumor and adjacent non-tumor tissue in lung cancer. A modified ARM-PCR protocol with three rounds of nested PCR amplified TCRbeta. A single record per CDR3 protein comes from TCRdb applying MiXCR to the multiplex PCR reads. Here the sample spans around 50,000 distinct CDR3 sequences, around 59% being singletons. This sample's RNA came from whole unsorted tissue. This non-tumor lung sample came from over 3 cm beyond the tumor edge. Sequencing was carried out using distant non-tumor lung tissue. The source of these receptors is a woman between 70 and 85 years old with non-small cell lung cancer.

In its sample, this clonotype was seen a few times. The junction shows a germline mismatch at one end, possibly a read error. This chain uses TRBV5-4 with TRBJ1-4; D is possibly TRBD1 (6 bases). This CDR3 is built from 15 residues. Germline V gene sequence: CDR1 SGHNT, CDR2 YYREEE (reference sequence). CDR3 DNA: TGTGTCAGCAGCCCTCCAGGGGCAGTTGTTGAAAAACTGTTTTTT. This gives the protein CVSSPPGAVVEKLFF.

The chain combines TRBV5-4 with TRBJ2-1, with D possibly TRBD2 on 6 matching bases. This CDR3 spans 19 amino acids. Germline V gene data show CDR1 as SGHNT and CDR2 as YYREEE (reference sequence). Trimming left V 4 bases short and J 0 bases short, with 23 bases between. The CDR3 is CASSMGPPGDLSSYNEQFF. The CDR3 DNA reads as TGTGCCAGCAGCATGGGACCACCGGGAGATTTAAGCTCCTACAATGAGCAGTTCTTC.

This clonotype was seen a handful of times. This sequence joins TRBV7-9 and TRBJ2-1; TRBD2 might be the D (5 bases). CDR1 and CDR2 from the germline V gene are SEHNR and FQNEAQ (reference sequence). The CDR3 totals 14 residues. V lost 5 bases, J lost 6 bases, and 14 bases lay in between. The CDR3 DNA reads TGTGCCAGCAGCCTAGGTCTGAGCGGCAATGAGCAGTTCTTC. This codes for CASSLGLSGNEQFF.

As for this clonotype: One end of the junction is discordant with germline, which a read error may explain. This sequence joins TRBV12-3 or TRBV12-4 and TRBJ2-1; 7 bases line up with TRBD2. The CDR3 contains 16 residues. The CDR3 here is CASSLAGTNPNNEQVF. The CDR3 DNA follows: TGTGCCAGCAGTTTAGCCGGGACTAACCCAAACAATGAGCAGGTCTTC.

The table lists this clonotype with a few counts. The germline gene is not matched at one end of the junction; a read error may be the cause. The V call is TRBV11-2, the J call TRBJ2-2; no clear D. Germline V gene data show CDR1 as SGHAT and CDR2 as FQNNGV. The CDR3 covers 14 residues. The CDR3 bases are TGTGCCAGCAGCTACTCCAGGAACACCGAGGAGCTGTTCTTT. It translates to CASSYSRNTEELFF.

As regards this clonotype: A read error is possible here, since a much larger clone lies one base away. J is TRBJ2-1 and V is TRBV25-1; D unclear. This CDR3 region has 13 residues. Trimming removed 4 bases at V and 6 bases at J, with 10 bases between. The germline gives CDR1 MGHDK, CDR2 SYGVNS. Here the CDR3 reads CASSGPIFNEQFF. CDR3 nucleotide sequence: TGTGCCAGCAGTGGGCCTATCTTCAATGAGCAGTTCTTC. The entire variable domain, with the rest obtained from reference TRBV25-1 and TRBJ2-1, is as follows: EADIYQTPRYLVIGTGKKITLECSQTMGHDKMYWYQQDPGMELHLIHYSYGVNSTEKGDLSSESTVSRIRTEHFPLTLESARPSHTSQYLCASSGPIFNEQFFGPGTRLTVL.

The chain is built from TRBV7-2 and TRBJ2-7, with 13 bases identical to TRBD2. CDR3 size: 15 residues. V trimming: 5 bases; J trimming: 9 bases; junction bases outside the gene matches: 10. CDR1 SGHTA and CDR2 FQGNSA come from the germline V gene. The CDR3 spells CASSHGLAGVNGQYF. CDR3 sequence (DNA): TGTGCCAGCAGCCACGGACTAGCGGGAGTAAACGGGCAGTACTTC.

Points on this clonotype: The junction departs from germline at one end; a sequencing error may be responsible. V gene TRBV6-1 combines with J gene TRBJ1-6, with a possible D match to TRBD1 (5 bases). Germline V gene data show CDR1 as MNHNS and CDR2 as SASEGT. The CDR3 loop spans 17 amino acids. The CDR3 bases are TGTGCCGGCAGGGCGCAGAGAATGAGCTCCTATAATTCACCCCTCCACTTT. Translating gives CAGRAQRMSSYNSPLHF.

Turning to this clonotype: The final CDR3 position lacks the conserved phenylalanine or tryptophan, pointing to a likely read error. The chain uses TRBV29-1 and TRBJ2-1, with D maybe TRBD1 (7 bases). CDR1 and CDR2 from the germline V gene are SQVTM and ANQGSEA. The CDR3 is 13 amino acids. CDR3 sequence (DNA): TGCAACGTTGAAGAATCCAGGGGGGCTGAGCAGTTCATC. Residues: CNVEESRGAEQFI.